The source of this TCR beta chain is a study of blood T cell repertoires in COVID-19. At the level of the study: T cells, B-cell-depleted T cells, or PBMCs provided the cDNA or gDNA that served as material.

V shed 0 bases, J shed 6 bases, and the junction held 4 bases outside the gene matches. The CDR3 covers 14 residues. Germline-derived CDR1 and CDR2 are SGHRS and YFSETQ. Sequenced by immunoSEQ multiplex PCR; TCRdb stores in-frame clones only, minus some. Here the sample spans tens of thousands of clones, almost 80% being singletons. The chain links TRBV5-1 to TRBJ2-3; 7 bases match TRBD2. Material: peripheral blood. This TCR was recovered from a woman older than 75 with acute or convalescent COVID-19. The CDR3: CASSLAGGSDTQYF. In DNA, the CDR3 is TGCGCCAGCAGCTTGGCCGGGGGGTCCGATACGCAGTATTTT.